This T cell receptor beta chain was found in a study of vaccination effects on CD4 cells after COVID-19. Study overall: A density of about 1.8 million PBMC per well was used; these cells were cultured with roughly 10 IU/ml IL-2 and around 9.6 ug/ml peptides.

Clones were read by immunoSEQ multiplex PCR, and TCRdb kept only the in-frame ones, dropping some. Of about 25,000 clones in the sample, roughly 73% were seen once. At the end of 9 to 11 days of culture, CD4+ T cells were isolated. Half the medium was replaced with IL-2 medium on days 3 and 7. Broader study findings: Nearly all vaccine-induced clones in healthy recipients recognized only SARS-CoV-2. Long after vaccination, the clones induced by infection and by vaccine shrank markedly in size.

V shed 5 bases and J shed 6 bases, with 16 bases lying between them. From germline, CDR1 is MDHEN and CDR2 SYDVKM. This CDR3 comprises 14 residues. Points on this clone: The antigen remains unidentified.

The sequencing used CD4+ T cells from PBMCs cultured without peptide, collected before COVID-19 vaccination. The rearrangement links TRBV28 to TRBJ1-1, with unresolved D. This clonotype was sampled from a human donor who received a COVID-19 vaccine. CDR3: CASSTTPGNAEAFF. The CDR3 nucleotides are TGTGCCAGCAGTACGACCCCCGGGAATGCTGAAGCTTTCTTT.